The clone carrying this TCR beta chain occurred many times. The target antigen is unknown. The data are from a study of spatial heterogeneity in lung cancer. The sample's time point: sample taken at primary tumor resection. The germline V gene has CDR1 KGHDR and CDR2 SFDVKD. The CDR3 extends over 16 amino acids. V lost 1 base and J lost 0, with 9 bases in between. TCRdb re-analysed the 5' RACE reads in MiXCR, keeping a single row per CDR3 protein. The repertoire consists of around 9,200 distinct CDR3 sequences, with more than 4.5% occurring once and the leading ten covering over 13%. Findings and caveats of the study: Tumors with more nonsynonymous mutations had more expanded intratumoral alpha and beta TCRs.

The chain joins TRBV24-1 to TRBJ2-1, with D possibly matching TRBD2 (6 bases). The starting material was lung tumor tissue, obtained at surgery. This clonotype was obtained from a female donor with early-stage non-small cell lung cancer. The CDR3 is CATSDFPGSSYNEQFF. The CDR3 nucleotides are TGTGCCACCAGTGATTTTCCCGGGAGCTCCTACAATGAGCAGTTCTTC.